This entry is about one TCR beta chain. Trimming shortened V by 6 bases and J by 9 bases, and 12 bases separated the two germline ends. CDR3 length: 13 amino acids. The germline CDR1 and CDR2 sequences are MGHDK and SYGVNS. The sample comes from a study of patients and donors after allogeneic stem cell transplantation. TCRdb re-analysed the RT-PCR reads in MiXCR, keeping a single row per CDR3 protein. The sample lists 190,000 or so distinct CDR3 sequences; 41% were seen once. Sequences were obtained from blood, either unsorted or a sorted T cell fraction (not recorded which). This receptor was identified in a human donor who was either an allogeneic HSCT recipient or a stem cell or donor lymphocyte infusion donor (not recorded which). It is not recorded whose cells these are; they may come from a transplant donor. The V call is TRBV25-1, the J call TRBJ1-6; a possible D gene is TRBD1 (6 bases). Here the CDR3 DNA reads TGTGCCAGCAGAGAAGGGGGTGGTTCACCCCTCCACTTT. Protein product: CASREGGGSPLHF.